This TCR beta chain was found in a study of cytomegalovirus exposure and HLA in healthy donors (dated by TCRdb to between 2016 and 2019). About the study as a whole: A later analysis indicated that the 90 to 150 validation repertoires were generated on the platform also employed for the 600 to 750 repertoires of the first cohort. A separate validation cohort of approximately 130 different subjects was used in addition to the approximately 640-subject first cohort. High-throughput TCR immunosequencing, statistical association of individual TCRs with disease status, and machine learning were combined to predict cytomegalovirus infection status. The study aimed to test whether cataloging public T cell receptors could reveal signatures of past pathogen exposure.

Findings and caveats that apply to the study as a whole: A later analysis had no HLA typing for the validation cohort, so co-occurrence there was scored across all 120 or so repertoires. The authors suggested that the approach could potentially be generalized to other disease states and immunological phenotypes. A total of about 150 TCR beta chains were listed by the study as associated with cytomegalovirus. In a later analysis, TCRs clustered in the first cohort were found to also tend to co-occur in the 120 or so validation repertoires, with 94% of cluster scores above 0. Cytomegalovirus status was reported to be diagnosed by the classifier with high specificity and sensitivity in both the original and validation cohorts. A few of the identified cytomegalovirus-associated TCR beta chains were confirmed in vitro to be specific for cytomegalovirus antigens. While some public TCRs were present in many individuals, most TCR sequences turned up only very rarely across donors.

Its CDR3 holds 14 amino acids, cysteine through phenylalanine. Just CDR3 DNA is preserved here, 42 bases in frame from base 1. The germline V gene specifies SGHVS as CDR1 and FNYEAQ as CDR2. The V end loses 5 bases and the J end loses 0 bases, and a stretch of 11 bases separates them. The donors belonged to the validation cohort of approximately 130 subjects, which was separate from the roughly 680-subject first cohort. Preparation of the library involved the immunoSEQ multiplex PCR assay. The paper's data handling went like this. A statistical classification framework was built to diagnose cytomegalovirus status from the catalog of TCR beta chain sequences. What TCRdb holds here is the immuneACCESS table cut down to in-frame rearrangements. Part of the clones is not present; checked against another copy, under half of the missing clones reflect an unresolved V gene, and the others are unexplained. V and J calls and clone size are as listed in that table; D and trimming were resolved from the DNA. The sample includes fewer than 200,000 clones, with 85% observed a single time. The biggest ten clones account for 16% of the sample.

Details on this clone: There is no known antigen for this receptor. Nothing much larger sits one base from this clone, and base qualities are not available.

Sequenced: PBMCs. This clonotype originated in a man between 18 and 29 years old in good health and CMV-seropositive. This chain joins TRBV7-6 to TRBJ2-7; a tentative D match to TRBD2 spans 5 bases. The encoded CDR3 is CASSARGNSYEQYF. Read as DNA, the sequence is TGTGCCAGCAGCGCAAGAGGGAACTCCTACGAGCAGTACTTC. When the CDR3 is completed using the reference TRBV7-6 and TRBJ2-7 genes on either side, the full variable domain is GAGVSQSPRYKVTKRGQDVALRCDPISGHVSLYWYRQALGQGPEFLTYFNYEAQQDKSGLPNDRFSAERPEGSISTLTIQRTEQRDSAMYRCASSARGNSYEQYFGPGTRLTVT.